This TCR beta chain stems from a study of blood T cells in healthy people across ages. The CDR3 contains 15 residues. Through a sample-barcoded 5' primer and a J-beta primer mix, a second PCR was run for roughly 6 to 11 cycles. TCRdb processed the 5' RACE reads anew with MiXCR; each CDR3 protein has one entry. The data show 250,000 to 300,000 distinct CDR3 sequences, 27% seen once. This clonotype was found a few times. J is TRBJ2-5 and V is TRBV12-3 or TRBV12-4; 8 bases fit TRBD2. The J call may be incorrect, as the DNA end agrees better with TRBJ2-1. This clonotype was obtained from a woman aged 70 to 79 in good health. Sequenced sample: blood. The CDR3 sequence: CASSFRGGELNEQFF. The CDR3 DNA follows: TGTGCCAGCAGTTTTCGGGGGGGAGAGCTCAATGAGCAGTTCTTC.